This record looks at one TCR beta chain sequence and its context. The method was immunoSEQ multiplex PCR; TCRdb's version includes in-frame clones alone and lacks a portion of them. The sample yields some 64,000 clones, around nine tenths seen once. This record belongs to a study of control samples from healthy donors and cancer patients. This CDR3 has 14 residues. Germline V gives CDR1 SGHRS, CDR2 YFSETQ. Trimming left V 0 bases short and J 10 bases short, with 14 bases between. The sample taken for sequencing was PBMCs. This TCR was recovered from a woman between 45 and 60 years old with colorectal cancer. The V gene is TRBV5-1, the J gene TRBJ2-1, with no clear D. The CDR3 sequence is CASSLAASQSEQFF. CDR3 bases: TGCGCCAGCAGCTTGGCCGCATCCCAAAGCGAGCAGTTCTTC.